This T cell receptor (beta chain) appears in the sequencing data of a study of T cell responses to AZD1222 COVID-19 vaccine listed by TCRdb under 2021. With respect to the entire study: AZD1222 recipients given second doses at about 4 weeks or at about 12 weeks were pooled, since spike-specific TCR depth and breadth were not found to differ between the two schedules. A total of just over 230 trial participants underwent TCR sequencing, of whom 200 to 220 had received two doses of AZD1222 and roughly 26 had received two doses of the MenACWY control vaccine. Trial participants were enrolled by age into subgroups of 18-55, 56-69 and 70-plus years, and about 150, 27 and 61 TCR-sequenced participants, respectively, were included in these subgroups.

From the cysteine through the phenylalanine, the CDR3 covers 18 amino acids. The entry retains the CDR3 DNA only, 54 bases that are in frame from base 1. For CDR1 and CDR2, the germline V gene (reference sequence) lists MNHEY and SMNVEV. V is pruned by 3 bases and J by 6 bases, leaving 17 bases of the junction without a gene match. To note about this clone: Its recognized antigen is unknown. Nothing much larger sits one base from this clone, and base qualities are not available.

The CDR3 regions of human TCRbeta chains were subjected to immunosequencing. The authors' analysis ran thus. TCRs in the repertoires were compared against a reference library of SARS-CoV-2-specific TCRs that had been generated with the MIRA antigen-specificity platform. Breadth was defined as the fraction of unique TCRs that were SARS-CoV-2-associated. Depth was defined as the fraction of total T cells that were SARS-CoV-2-associated. Each spike-specific TCR was assigned to its reactive spike region and to a CD4 or CD8 class using the MIRA data. Log10-transformed breadth and depth values were compared by one-way ANOVA with Sidak's multiple comparisons tests. In its TCRdb copy, this immuneACCESS table keeps in-frame sequences only and misses some clones. Where compared with another copy, unresolved V genes explain less than half of these, and the others have no known cause. That table supplies the V and J calls and clone size; D and trimming were determined from the DNA. In all, the sample holds some 96,000 clones, and about 93% of those were seen once. The ten biggest clones cover 1.5% to 2% of the sample.

The investigation overall reported the following: CD4 TCRs associated with the vaccine covered the entire spike protein, and the dominant responses were in regions 160-218 and 743-854. In the small 56-69-year group, the increase in depth fell short of significance, most likely because of low power. Participants were mostly white British and included more females than males, and it was suggested by the authors that clonal diversity may have been underestimated. Because no day 14 peak-response samples were available, the repertoires could be characterized only after the peak T cell response. Conclusions about previously exposed vaccinees were limited because only six AZD1222 recipients were SARS-CoV-2 seropositive at baseline. After two AZD1222 doses, both the breadth and the depth of spike-specific TCRs were significantly higher than at day 0 and than in MenACWY recipients. Epitopes outside the regions mutated in the B.1.351 and B.1.1.7 variants were reportedly recognized by nearly half of the unique spike-specific TCRs.

This specimen's time point label, per the study, means: baseline before first vaccination. Samples from vaccinated people were obtained from the UK trials COV001 and COV002, which included a single-blind randomized controlled phase 2/3 trial of AZD1222 (ChAdOx1 nCoV-19) in healthy adults. Trial participant PBMC samples were collected at day 0 and day 28 after the second dose for TCRbeta chain sequencing. This chain joins TRBV27 to TRBJ2-7, and 10 junctional nucleotides match TRBD2. The specimen was peripheral blood, collected on day 0 of AZD1222 vaccination. The receptor's source is an adult in good health. The CDR3 sequence is CASSFGGPAASGSPEQYF. The base sequence is TGTGCCAGCAGTTTTGGAGGACCAGCGGCTAGCGGGAGTCCCGAGCAGTACTTC.